The 28 T cell receptor beta chains given below trace back to one sample, sequenced in a study of blood T cell repertoires in COVID-19. The data were produced by immunoSEQ multiplex PCR, yet TCRdb's version contains in-frame clones alone and is incomplete. The table shows 210,000 or so clones, with 80% to 90% occurring only once. Material for sequencing was peripheral blood. Receptor source: a man over 45 with acute or convalescent COVID-19.

The chain recombines TRBV6-2 or TRBV6-3 with TRBJ1-1; 7 positions agree with TRBD1. Germline values: CDR1 MNHEY, CDR2 SVGEGT. The CDR3 is 13 amino acids. After removal of 6 bases from V and 6 bases from J, the junction contained 7 bases not matched to a gene. This CDR3 is CASSPGQASEAFF. Written as DNA, the CDR3 is TGTGCCAGCAGCCCAGGACAGGCATCTGAAGCTTTCTTT.

The chain employs TRBV19 and TRBJ1-3; TRBD1 aligns across 8 bases. Trimming cost V 4 bases and J 0 bases; bases outside gene matches: 11. The CDR3 has 18 residues. Germline V CDR1 and CDR2: LNHDA, SQIVND (reference sequence). In DNA, the CDR3 is TGTGCCAGTAGTAAGGGACAGGCGGGATCCCTCTCTGGAAACACCATATATTTT. Translated, it gives CASSKGQAGSLSGNTIYF.

The chain links TRBV10-2 to TRBJ2-1; 7 bases are shared with TRBD1. This CDR3 contains 13 residues. J gave up 9 bases and V 2 bases, and 4 bases lay outside the gene matches. Germline CDR1 reads WSHSY; CDR2 reads SAAADI. CDR3 DNA sequence: TGCGCCAGCAGTGAGGCGACAGGGACTGAGCAGTTCTTC. Its translation: CASSEATGTEQFF.

This clone has only one observation. Other DNA sequences within the sample encode an identical CDR3. DNA for the CDR3: TGCGCCAGCAGCTTGGCCGGTACAGATACGCAGTATTTT. This encodes CASSLAGTDTQYF. The rearrangement links TRBV5-1 to TRBJ2-3; no clear D gene. Trimming took 0 bases from V and 3 from J, leaving 5 bases between them. This CDR3 is built from 13 residues. The germline CDR1 and CDR2 sequences are SGHRS and YFSETQ.

The chain employs TRBV9 and TRBJ1-5; 7 positions agree with TRBD1. After removal of 3 bases from V and 2 bases from J, the junction contained 14 bases not matched to a gene. From germline, CDR1 is SGDLS and CDR2 YYNGEE. The CDR3 spans 18 residues. The CDR3, as DNA: TGTGCCAGCAGCGGAAAGGGCCGGAGGGGGCTGGGCAATCAGCCCCAGCATTTT. Translation gives CASSGKGRRGLGNQPQHF. The full variable domain, in which reference TRBV9 and TRBJ1-5 provide the parts outside the CDR3, is DSGVTQTPKHLITATGQRVTLRCSPRSGDLSVYWYQQSLDQGLQFLIQYYNGEERAKGNILERFSAQQFPDLHSELNLSSLELGDSALYFCASSGKGRRGLGNQPQHFGDGTRLSIL.

The rearrangement joins TRBV27 to TRBJ1-6; D gene ambiguous. Germline CDR1 and CDR2: MNHEY and SMNVEV (reference sequence). The CDR3 spans 14 residues. V was clipped by 5 bases and J by 3 bases, with 8 bases between them. The CDR3 sequence is CASSPRVYNSPLHF. CDR3 bases: TGTGCCAGCAGTCCCCGAGTCTATAATTCACCCCTCCACTTT.

The chain links TRBV7-7 to TRBJ1-3; 7 positions match TRBD1. From germline, CDR1 is SSHAT and CDR2 FNYEAQ (reference sequence). V dropped 1 base and J dropped 8; count of bases not matched to a gene: 2. The CDR3 has 13 residues. CDR3 sequence reads: CASSLGQGDTIYF. The CDR3 DNA is TGTGCCAGCAGCTTAGGACAGGGAGACACCATATATTTT.

This chain connects TRBV10-3 to TRBJ1-5; D not certain. V lost 11 bases, J lost 0 bases, and 11 bases lay in between. The germline V gene encodes CDR1 ENHRY and CDR2 SYGVKD. The CDR3 spans 13 residues. CDR3 coding DNA: TGTGCCTCGCAGTCTTATAGCAATCAGCCCCAGCATTTT. Encoded protein: CASQSYSNQPQHF.

For the CDR3, the DNA is TGCGCCACCTCGGACTGGACGAACACTGAAGCTTTCTTT. Its translation: CATSDWTNTEAFF. This chain links TRBV10-2 with TRBJ1-1; D remains ambiguous. Germline CDR1 and CDR2: WSHSY and SAAADI. V was pared by 10 bases and J by 1 base, with 13 bases between. The CDR3 runs 13 residues.

This chain joins TRBV2 and TRBJ1-1; no definite D call. The germline V gene encodes CDR1 SNHLY and CDR2 FYNNEI. The CDR3 loop spans 14 amino acids. Trimming removed 7 bases from V and 4 bases from J, with 16 bases in between. This CDR3 is CASKPNQVGTEAFF. The CDR3 DNA reads TGTGCCAGCAAACCCAATCAGGTGGGCACTGAAGCTTTCTTT.

This clone was seen a handful of times. The CDR3 DNA reads TGCGCCAGCAGCCCCTCCGGGACAGGGAGTGAAAAACTGTTTTTT. It yields the protein CASSPSGTGSEKLFF. The V call is TRBV5-1, the J call TRBJ1-4, with 9 bases identical to TRBD1. The germline gives CDR1 SGHRS, CDR2 YFSETQ. Trimming took 4 bases from V and 7 from J; bases not matched to a gene: 8. The CDR3 spans 15 residues.

This clone came up a few times. The chain couples TRBV12-3 or TRBV12-4 to TRBJ1-2; 10 positions agree with TRBD1. The CDR3 extends over 12 amino acids. V lost 6 bases to trimming and J lost 7 bases; unmatched junction nucleotides: 2. The CDR3 loop reads CASRGQGFGYTF. CDR3 DNA: TGTGCCAGCAGGGGACAGGGGTTTGGCTACACCTTC.

The chain combines TRBV7-9 with TRBJ1-1, with 9 bases identical to TRBD1. From germline, CDR1 is SEHNR and CDR2 FQNEAQ (reference sequence). The CDR3 has 15 residues. The ends lost 4 bases at V and 2 bases at J; junction bases unmatched: 5. The CDR3, as DNA: TGTGCCAGCAGCTCGGACAGGGGTACCAACACTGAAGCTTTCTTT. It yields the protein CASSSDRGTNTEAFF. The variable domain in full, completed from reference TRBV7-9 and TRBJ1-1, reads DTGVSQNPRHKITKRGQNVTFRCDPISEHNRLYWYRQTLGQGPEFLTYFQNEAQLEKSRLLSDRFSAERPKGSFSTLEIQRTEQGDSAMYLCASSSDRGTNTEAFFGQGTRLTVV.

This clone is a singleton in its sample. The chain is built from TRBV19 and TRBJ1-2, with D possibly being TRBD1 (5 bases). Per the germline V gene, CDR1 is LNHDA and CDR2 is SQIVND (reference sequence). CDR3 size: 11 residues. Between the trimmed V and J ends, which lost 7 bases and 8 bases, there was a span of 11 bases. The CDR3 loop is CASTPGGGYTF. CDR3 bases: TGTGCCAGTACTCCCGGGGGGGGCTACACCTTC.

The chain carries TRBV19 and TRBJ2-7; D perhaps matches TRBD1 (5 bases). The CDR3 is 12 residues long. Deletions cut 4 bases from V and 5 bases from J, with 9 bases between. Germline CDR1 and CDR2: LNHDA and SQIVND (reference sequence). CDR3 protein: CASSTTGDEQYF. DNA for the CDR3: TGTGCCAGTAGTACCACAGGCGACGAGCAGTACTTC.

This chain connects TRBV27 to TRBJ2-3, with D uncertain. Per the germline V gene, CDR1 is MNHEY and CDR2 is SMNVEV (reference sequence). V lost 4 bases to trimming and J lost 6 bases, with 11 bases between them. This CDR3 is built from 13 residues. The CDR3 DNA follows: TGTGCCAGCAGTTGGTTAGAAACGGATACGCAGTATTTT. Translating it yields CASSWLETDTQYF.

V is TRBV18 and J is TRBJ1-4; TRBD1 matches at 7 bases. Germline V gene sequence: CDR1 KGHSH, CDR2 LQKENI. The CDR3 has 14 residues. V was pared by 3 bases and J by 4 bases, with 2 bases of the junction left unmatched. CDR3 region: CASSPGQFNEKLFF. The DNA for the CDR3 is TGTGCCAGCTCACCGGGACAGTTTAATGAAAAACTGTTTTTT.

The rearrangement uses TRBV7-9 and TRBJ1-2, with a tentative D call TRBD1 (6 bases). Germline CDR1 and CDR2: SEHNR and FQNEAQ (reference sequence). This CDR3 has 14 amino acids. Trimming took 5 bases from V and 8 from J, leaving 18 bases between them. CDR3: CASSDVARGGGYTF. In nucleotides, the CDR3 is TGTGCCAGCAGCGATGTCGCCAGGGGTGGGGGCTACACCTTC. Combining the CDR3 with reference TRBV7-9 and TRBJ1-2 gives the whole variable domain DTGVSQNPRHKITKRGQNVTFRCDPISEHNRLYWYRQTLGQGPEFLTYFQNEAQLEKSRLLSDRFSAERPKGSFSTLEIQRTEQGDSAMYLCASSDVARGGGYTFGSGTRLTVV.

The chain has TRBV7-2 and TRBJ1-5; possibly TRBD1 for D (6 bases). Germline V gene lookup returns CDR1 SGHTA and CDR2 FQGNSA. This CDR3 is built from 17 residues. Between the trimmed V and J ends, which lost 2 bases and 6 bases, there was a span of 20 bases. The CDR3 sequence: CASSLWGRQVLFQPQHF. In DNA, the CDR3 is TGTGCCAGCAGCTTATGGGGCCGACAGGTACTGTTTCAGCCCCAGCATTTT.

The chain links TRBV5-4 to TRBJ2-6; D gene ambiguous. The germline V gene encodes CDR1 SGHNT and CDR2 YYREEE (reference sequence). V shed 6 bases and J shed 1 base, with 5 bases lying between them. The CDR3 totals 13 residues. CDR3 sequence reads: CASTQSGANVLTF. CDR3 DNA: TGTGCCAGCACCCAATCTGGGGCCAACGTCCTGACTTTC.

V usage is TRBV2 and J usage is TRBJ1-6, with D perhaps TRBD1 (5 bases). Trimming shortened V by 4 bases and J by 5 bases, and 9 bases separated the two germline ends. The length of the CDR3 is 14 residues. CDR1 and CDR2 from the germline V gene are SNHLY and FYNNEI. In DNA, the CDR3 is TGTGCCAGCAGTGTCAGGGTTGATAATTCACCCCTCCACTTT. Translating gives CASSVRVDNSPLHF.

The chain uses TRBV5-1 and TRBJ1-6, with D possibly TRBD1 on 6 matching bases. V was pared by 0 bases and J by 10 bases, with 8 bases between. This CDR3 has 13 amino acids. From germline, CDR1 is SGHRS and CDR2 YFSETQ. The CDR3 region is CASSLARGSPLHF. For the CDR3, the DNA is TGCGCCAGCAGCTTGGCCAGGGGATCACCCCTCCACTTT.

This sequence joins TRBV18 and TRBJ1-5; D unclear. This CDR3 is built from 13 residues. Trimming left V 1 base short and J 8 bases short, with 9 bases between. Germline V gene lookup returns CDR1 KGHSH and CDR2 LQKENI. CDR3 loop: CASSPRQEEPQHF. CDR3 bases: TGTGCCAGCTCACCACGTCAAGAGGAGCCCCAGCATTTT.

The V gene is TRBV3-1 (or the pseudogene TRBV3-2), the J gene TRBJ1-2, with TRBD1 identical over 8 bases. Germline V lookup: CDR1 LGHDT, CDR2 YNNKEL (reference sequence). CDR3 length equals 14 residues. The junction had 3 bases not matched to a gene; V was cut back by 2 bases and J by 4 bases. CDR3 residues: CASSQNGQGYGYTF. In nucleotides, the CDR3 is TGTGCCAGCAGCCAAAACGGACAGGGCTATGGCTACACCTTC.

This sequence joins TRBV9 and TRBJ1-4; D unclear. CDR1 and CDR2 from the germline V gene are SGDLS and YYNGEE. This CDR3 region has 14 residues. The V and J ends lost 2 bases and 8 bases respectively, with 13 bases between them. The DNA for the CDR3 is TGTGCCAGCAGCGTCGACATAAGGGAGGAAAAACTGTTTTTT. This gives the protein CASSVDIREEKLFF.

This clone was seen only once. The J gene is TRBJ1-6, the V gene TRBV19, with unresolved D. The CDR3 is made up of 13 amino acids. Germline CDR1 reads LNHDA; CDR2 reads SQIVND (reference sequence). Trimming left V 5 bases short and J 8 bases short, with 10 bases between. The CDR3 DNA reads as TGTGCCAGTAGTCAGGTTGTGGATTCACCCCTCCACTTT. This translates into CASSQVVDSPLHF.

The rearrangement uses TRBV7-2 and TRBJ1-1; 9 bases match TRBD1. Per the germline V gene, CDR1 is SGHTA and CDR2 is FQGNSA. The CDR3 totals 15 residues. J gave up 5 bases and V 2 bases, and 6 bases lay outside the gene matches. DNA for the CDR3: TGTGCCAGCAGCTTAAGGGGACAGGGAAGGACTGAAGCTTTCTTT. It specifies CASSLRGQGRTEAFF.

V gene TRBV27 combines with J gene TRBJ1-1; tentatively, D is TRBD1 (5 bases). The germline V gene has CDR1 MNHEY and CDR2 SMNVEV (reference sequence). The V gene lost 2 bases and the J gene lost 4 bases, with 8 bases spanning the gap. This CDR3 contains 13 residues. The chain's CDR3 is CASSLRGFTEAFF. CDR3 coding DNA: TGTGCCAGCAGTTTACGGGGGTTCACTGAAGCTTTCTTT.